In its sample, the clone carrying this T cell receptor (beta chain) was seen once. With 4 bases removed from V and 1 base from J, the gap between germline ends came to 4 bases. Germline lookup yields CDR1 LGHDT and CDR2 YNNKEL (reference sequence). This CDR3 contains 12 residues. The record originates from a study of blood T cell repertoires in COVID-19. In the original analysis: The authors estimated nucleated cell counts from reference gene primer amplification. Profiling relied on immunoSEQ multiplex PCR, and the TCRdb table lists in-frame clones only, not all of them. That table furnishes V, J and clone size, whereas the DNA furnished D and trimming. The table has 100,000 to 120,000 clones, 85% seen once.

The sequenced sample was peripheral blood. The source of this sequence is a human donor in a cohort sampled during active COVID-19. The chain links TRBV3-1 (or the pseudogene TRBV3-2) to TRBJ1-1; D ambiguous. CDR3 loop: CASSPRNTEAFF. CDR3 coding DNA: TGTGCCAGCAGCCCCCGGAACACTGAAGCTTTCTTT.